These 3 T cell receptor beta chains originate from one sample sequenced in a study of cytomegalovirus exposure and HLA in healthy donors. It was with 60 Vbeta and 13 Jbeta primers that the PCR ran. Here immunoSEQ multiplex PCR was the method, and the copy in TCRdb shows in-frame clones only, minus some. The repertoire holds some 170,000 clones, with roughly 79% as singletons. Sample: PBMCs. These receptor sequences come from a man between 18 and 29 years old in good health and CMV-seropositive.

The chain carries TRBV11-2 and TRBJ2-7, with a weak D call TRBD2 (5 bases). V was clipped by 3 bases and J by 5 bases, with 20 bases between them. The CDR3 totals 16 residues. Per germline, CDR1 SGHAT and CDR2 FQNNGV. The chain's CDR3 is CASSFSRVTVVHEQYF. The CDR3 bases are TGTGCCAGCAGCTTTTCGAGGGTCACGGTCGTCCACGAGCAGTACTTC.

The J gene is TRBJ2-2, the V gene TRBV7-3, with D possibly matching TRBD2 (6 bases). With 0 bases removed from V and 2 bases from J, the gap between germline ends came to 7 bases. The CDR3 is made up of 15 amino acids. The germline V gene encodes CDR1 SGHTA and CDR2 FQGTGA. The CDR3 loop reads CASSLTSGNTGELFF. The DNA for the CDR3 is TGTGCCAGCAGCTTAACTAGCGGAAACACCGGGGAGCTGTTTTTT.

The rearrangement joins TRBV7-6 to TRBJ2-6; 9 bases fit TRBD1. The V gene end was trimmed by 4 bases and the J gene end by 4 bases; junction bases not matched to a gene: 5. The V gene's germline CDR1 is SGHVS and CDR2 FNYEAQ. This CDR3 comprises 16 residues. The CDR3 bases are TGTGCCAGCAGCTCGGGACAGGGTTTGGGGGCCAACGTCCTGACTTTC. Amino acids: CASSSGQGLGANVLTF.